This note documents a single T cell receptor (beta chain) sequence. V was pared by 2 bases and J by 5 bases, with 15 bases between. The CDR3 covers 15 residues. Germline V CDR1 and CDR2: KGHDR, SFDVKD. The data originate from a study of blood T cell repertoires in COVID-19. TCRdb's table, derived via immunoSEQ multiplex PCR, lists solely in-frame clones and lacks some. The repertoire holds around 300,000 clones, with roughly 90% as singletons. The sequenced material came from peripheral blood. This receptor was identified in a woman in her forties or fifties with active or convalescent COVID-19. This chain uses TRBV24-1 with TRBJ2-7, with D perhaps TRBD1 (8 bases). The CDR3 loop is CATSDSRTGTNEQYF. The CDR3 region has the DNA TGTGCCACCAGTGATTCCAGGACAGGGACTAACGAGCAGTACTTC.